Below, 27 T cell receptor beta chains from the same sample are listed, as sequenced in a study of shared clonotypes between healthy human individuals. Sequencing was performed with immunoSEQ multiplex PCR; in TCRdb, only in-frame clones are kept and a portion is missing. This table holds about 2.3 million clones, approximately 93% found once. Sequencing was performed on naive CD4+ T cells from PBMCs. The subset is: CD45RA+ positively selected. The receptors come from a man in his late teens or twenties in good health. Some clones in this sample may be carry-over from other donors' samples.

The chain recombines TRBV5-1 with TRBJ2-7; 9 positions match TRBD2. The germline CDR1 and CDR2 sequences are SGHRS and YFSETQ. The CDR3 extends over 18 amino acids. Losses at the gene ends were 4 bases for V and 7 bases for J; bases not matched to a gene: 21. The CDR3 spells CASSPVASGIPAYEEQYF. In DNA form, the CDR3 reads TGCGCCAGCAGCCCCGTGGCTAGCGGGATTCCGGCTTACGAAGAGCAGTACTTC. Full variable domain (rest looked up from reference TRBV5-1 and TRBJ2-7): KAGVTQTPRYLIKTRGQQVTLSCSPISGHRSVSWYQQTPGQGLQFLFEYFSETQRNKGNFPGRFSGRQFSNSRSEMNVSTLELGDSALYLCASSPVASGIPAYEEQYFGPGTRLTVT.

This chain connects TRBV5-6 to TRBJ2-3; D gene uncertain. V lost 2 bases and J 3 bases, leaving 16 bases between the germline ends. The germline V gene encodes CDR1 SGHDT and CDR2 YYEEEE. This CDR3 is built from 16 residues. CDR3 protein: CASSFGRDPETDTQYF. DNA for the CDR3: TGTGCCAGCAGCTTCGGCCGCGATCCAGAAACAGATACGCAGTATTTT.

This clone was observed a single time. The chain recombines TRBV4-2 with TRBJ2-1; no firm D call. The CDR3 covers 16 residues. Germline V gene data show CDR1 as LGHNA and CDR2 as YNFKEQ. Deletions cut 0 bases from V and 1 base from J, with 10 bases between. The CDR3 here is CASSQDLAISYNEQFF. The CDR3 DNA is TGTGCCAGCAGCCAAGATTTGGCGATATCCTACAATGAGCAGTTCTTC.

V gene TRBV6-6 combines with J gene TRBJ2-1; D unclear. Germline assignment: CDR1 MNHNY and CDR2 SVGAGI (reference sequence). The CDR3 is made up of 13 amino acids. The V and J ends lost 4 bases and 3 bases respectively, with 7 bases between them. In nucleotides, the CDR3 is TGTGCCAGCAGTTTCAACCTCTACAATGAGCAGTTCTTC. Its translation: CASSFNLYNEQFF.

The V and J genes are TRBV5-4 and TRBJ2-5; TRBD2 matches 7 bases. Trimming removed 0 bases from V and 2 bases from J; junction bases left unmatched: 7. Germline CDR1 SGHNT, CDR2 YYREEE (reference sequence). This CDR3 comprises 16 residues. CDR3 sequence (DNA): TGTGCCAGCAGCTTGGTCGGCGGGAGTGGTCAAGAGACCCAGTACTTC. Encoded protein: CASSLVGGSGQETQYF.

The CDR3 region has the DNA TGTGCCAGCAGCGGTAGTAGCGGGAGTACCGGGGAGCTGTTTTTT. Encoded protein: CASSGSSGSTGELFF. The chain joins TRBV7-6 to TRBJ2-2, with 9 positions matching TRBD2. Looked up from germline, CDR1 is SGHVS and CDR2 is FNYEAQ. Trimming took 5 bases from V and 5 from J; bases not matched to a gene: 6. This CDR3 contains 15 residues.

The rearrangement joins TRBV15 to TRBJ1-2, with TRBD1 matching 9 bases. In germline, CDR1 is LNHNV, CDR2 YYDKDF (reference sequence). V lost 3 bases to trimming and J lost 1 base; unmatched junction nucleotides: 18. The CDR3 runs to 20 residues. This CDR3 is CATSRITGGAGTSINYGYTF. The CDR3 DNA reads TGTGCCACCAGCAGGATAACAGGGGGCGCCGGTACCTCAATTAACTATGGCTACACCTTC.

The chain is built from TRBV5-1 and TRBJ2-7; 7 bases are shared with TRBD2. Germline values: CDR1 SGHRS, CDR2 YFSETQ. The V segment lost 4 bases and the J segment 4 bases; nucleotides outside the gene matches: 8. CDR3 length equals 14 residues. In DNA form, the CDR3 reads TGCGCCAGCAGCGCTGCGGGAGATGGGTACGAGCAGTACTTC. Translated: CASSAAGDGYEQYF.

Remarks on this clone: Other DNA sequences of this sample code for an identical CDR3. The gene calls are TRBV5-1 and TRBJ1-2; D remains unclear. Trimming shortened V by 0 bases and J by 8 bases, and 11 bases separated the two germline ends. The CDR3 is made up of 13 amino acids. Per germline, CDR1 SGHRS and CDR2 YFSETQ. In DNA form, the CDR3 reads TGCGCCAGCAGCTTGGTAGTAGGGCGCGGCTACACCTTC. Encoded protein: CASSLVVGRGYTF.

This rearrangement joins TRBV18 to TRBJ1-3; D unresolved. V lost 5 bases and J 0 bases, leaving 17 bases between the germline ends. The CDR3 loop spans 17 amino acids. Per the germline V gene, CDR1 is KGHSH and CDR2 is LQKENI. The CDR3 sequence is CASSEAAGPSSGNTIYF. The CDR3 DNA is TGTGCCAGCTCAGAAGCGGCGGGCCCTTCCTCTGGAAACACCATATATTTT.

The genes are TRBV28 and TRBJ2-3; 9 bases are shared with TRBD2. V lost 3 bases to trimming and J lost 4 bases; unmatched junction nucleotides: 11. Germline values: CDR1 MDHEN, CDR2 SYDVKM. This CDR3 contains 17 residues. The CDR3 sequence is CASSLVGSGSTADTQYF. The CDR3 DNA follows: TGTGCCAGCAGTTTGGTGGGTAGCGGGAGTACGGCAGATACGCAGTATTTT.

V gene TRBV27 combines with J gene TRBJ1-3; D unresolved. Trimming shortened V by 5 bases and J by 0 bases, and 17 bases separated the two germline ends. CDR3 length equals 17 residues. Germline CDR1 reads MNHEY; CDR2 reads SMNVEV (reference sequence). The CDR3 nucleotides read TGTGCCAGCAGTCCCCACGTCCGAGGTTACTCTGGAAACACCATATATTTT. It encodes CASSPHVRGYSGNTIYF.

The rearrangement links TRBV27 to TRBJ2-2; D tentatively fits TRBD1 or TRBD2 (6 bases each). CDR3 length equals 15 residues. Trimming left V 6 bases short and J 6 bases short, with 17 bases between. Germline-derived CDR1 and CDR2 are MNHEY and SMNVEV (reference sequence). CDR3 bases: TGTGCCAGCAGCGAAATCACTAGGGGGGCCGGGGAGCTGTTTTTT. It is translated as CASSEITRGAGELFF.

The V and J genes are TRBV7-3 and TRBJ2-1, with D possibly TRBD1 on 6 matching bases. There are 13 residues in the CDR3. With 8 bases removed from V and 8 bases from J, the gap between germline ends came to 16 bases. Per the germline V gene, CDR1 is SGHTA and CDR2 is FQGTGA. In DNA form, the CDR3 reads TGTGCCAGCGGGGCAGGGGTAGACGATGAGCAGTTCTTC. Translating it yields CASGAGVDDEQFF.

V gene TRBV7-9 combines with J gene TRBJ2-1, with 14 bases that match TRBD2. This CDR3 spans 19 amino acids. V was pared by 3 bases and J by 6 bases, with 13 bases of the junction left unmatched. Germline CDR1 SEHNR, CDR2 FQNEAQ (reference sequence). As DNA, the CDR3 is TGTGCCAGCAGCTTTATGACTAGCGGGAGGGCCAGGGTTATCAATGAGCAGTTCTTC. Protein product: CASSFMTSGRARVINEQFF.

The chain uses TRBV5-1 and TRBJ1-5; 7 nucleotides agree with TRBD1. Germline V gives CDR1 SGHRS, CDR2 YFSETQ. V was clipped by 4 bases and J by 1 base; unmatched bases: 5. This CDR3 contains 15 residues. The CDR3 region is CASSPGTESNQPQHF. CDR3 in DNA: TGCGCCAGCAGCCCCGGGACAGAAAGCAATCAGCCCCAGCATTTT.

The chain links TRBV5-1 to TRBJ2-5; possible D gene TRBD2, 6 bases. Germline V gene sequence: CDR1 SGHRS, CDR2 YFSETQ. CDR3 size: 14 residues. Deletions cut 4 bases from V and 2 bases from J, with 12 bases between. The CDR3 DNA is TGCGCCAGCAGCCCGCGACTAGTTCAAGAGACCCAGTACTTC. Its translation is CASSPRLVQETQYF.

The V call is TRBV11-2, the J call TRBJ2-3, with a weak D call TRBD1 (6 bases). Germline V gene lookup returns CDR1 SGHAT and CDR2 FQNNGV. The CDR3 is 13 residues long. With 3 bases removed from V and 7 bases from J, the gap between germline ends came to 11 bases. The CDR3 nucleotides read TGTGCCAGCAGCTTGGGGGCTGGCAATACGCAGTATTTT. Residues: CASSLGAGNTQYF.

The chain combines TRBV4-2 with TRBJ2-3; 9 bases match TRBD2. The CDR3 loop spans 16 amino acids. CDR1 is LGHNA, CDR2 YNFKEQ, per germline. J was trimmed by 2 bases and V by 4 bases; bases with no gene match: 7. The CDR3 reads CASSRRLADNTDTQYF. In nucleotides, the CDR3 is TGTGCCAGCAGCCGGCGACTAGCGGATAACACAGATACGCAGTATTTT.

The V and J genes are TRBV7-9 and TRBJ2-7; TRBD1 agrees at 10 bases. The V segment lost 5 bases and the J segment 0 bases; nucleotides outside the gene matches: 7. The CDR3 consists of 16 residues. CDR1 is SEHNR and CDR2 is FQNEAQ in the germline V gene (reference sequence). The CDR3, as DNA: TGTGCCAGCAGCAGGGGGGGACAGGGGCCCTCCTACGAGCAGTACTTC. Its protein product is CASSRGGQGPSYEQYF.

The genes are TRBV2 and TRBJ2-5; TRBD1 agrees at 7 bases. The CDR3 spans 14 residues. After removal of 7 bases from V and 2 bases from J, the junction contained 7 bases not matched to a gene. Germline CDR1 and CDR2: SNHLY and FYNNEI. The CDR3 region has the DNA TGTGCCAGCATGTCTGGCAGGGGGCAAGAGACCCAGTACTTC. Residues: CASMSGRGQETQYF.

The chain is built from TRBV10-1 and TRBJ2-2, with D tentatively TRBD1 or TRBD2 (5 bases each). CDR1 is WNHNN and CDR2 is SYGVQD in the germline V gene (reference sequence). CDR3 length equals 15 residues. Deletions cut 0 bases from V and 4 bases from J, with 9 bases between. CDR3 in DNA: TGCGCCAGCAGTGAGTCGAGTGGGGGCACCGGGGAGCTGTTTTTT. The encoded protein is CASSESSGGTGELFF.

V gene TRBV28 combines with J gene TRBJ1-4, with D perhaps TRBD1 (5 bases). V was clipped by 4 bases and J by 0 bases, with 12 bases between them. The CDR3 spans 16 residues. Germline V gives CDR1 MDHEN, CDR2 SYDVKM. This CDR3 reads CASSSHGGATNEKLFF. CDR3 sequence (DNA): TGTGCCAGCAGTTCCCACGGGGGGGCAACTAATGAAAAACTGTTTTTT.

The rearrangement joins TRBV9 to TRBJ1-2; tentative D call: TRBD1 (6 bases). There are 15 residues in the CDR3. V lost 3 bases and J 3 bases, leaving 15 bases between the germline ends. Germline CDR1 reads SGDLS; CDR2 reads YYNGEE. Here the CDR3 reads CASSGSGGLDYGYTF. In DNA form, the CDR3 reads TGTGCCAGCAGCGGATCCGGGGGGCTGGACTATGGCTACACCTTC. The entire variable domain, with the rest obtained from reference TRBV9 and TRBJ1-2, is as follows: DSGVTQTPKHLITATGQRVTLRCSPRSGDLSVYWYQQSLDQGLQFLIQYYNGEERAKGNILERFSAQQFPDLHSELNLSSLELGDSALYFCASSGSGGLDYGYTFGSGTRLTVV.

This rearrangement joins TRBV5-4 to TRBJ2-3, with 10 bases matching TRBD1. CDR1 is SGHNT, CDR2 YYREEE, per germline (reference sequence). This CDR3 contains 15 residues. The trim removed 4 bases at V and 3 bases at J, leaving 5 bases unmatched. CDR3 DNA: TGTGCCAGCAGCCTGGGACAGGGGATAACAGATACGCAGTATTTT. Translated, it gives CASSLGQGITDTQYF. Looking up the rest from reference TRBV5-4 and TRBJ2-3 gives the full variable domain: ETGVTQSPTHLIKTRGQQVTLRCSSQSGHNTVSWYQQALGQGPQFIFQYYREEENGRGNFPPRFSGLQFPNYSSELNVNALELDDSALYLCASSLGQGITDTQYFGPGTRLTVL.

The chain couples TRBV9 to TRBJ2-3; the match to TRBD1 covers 9 bases. Germline-derived CDR1 and CDR2 are SGDLS and YYNGEE. The junction had 9 bases not matched to a gene; V was cut back by 3 bases and J by 1 base. CDR3 length equals 17 residues. The DNA of the CDR3 is TGTGCCAGCAGCGCCACCGGGACAGGGTACCGCACAGATACGCAGTATTTT. It encodes CASSATGTGYRTDTQYF.

Only one count was recorded for this clone. The chain carries TRBV19 and TRBJ2-5; TRBD2 is a possible D gene (6 bases). This CDR3 is built from 14 residues. V was cut by 4 bases and J by 5 bases, with 14 bases left in between. Per the germline V gene, CDR1 is LNHDA and CDR2 is SQIVND (reference sequence). As DNA, the CDR3 is TGTGCCAGTAGTAGGGGGGAATTGTGGGAGACCCAGTACTTC. This codes for CASSRGELWETQYF.